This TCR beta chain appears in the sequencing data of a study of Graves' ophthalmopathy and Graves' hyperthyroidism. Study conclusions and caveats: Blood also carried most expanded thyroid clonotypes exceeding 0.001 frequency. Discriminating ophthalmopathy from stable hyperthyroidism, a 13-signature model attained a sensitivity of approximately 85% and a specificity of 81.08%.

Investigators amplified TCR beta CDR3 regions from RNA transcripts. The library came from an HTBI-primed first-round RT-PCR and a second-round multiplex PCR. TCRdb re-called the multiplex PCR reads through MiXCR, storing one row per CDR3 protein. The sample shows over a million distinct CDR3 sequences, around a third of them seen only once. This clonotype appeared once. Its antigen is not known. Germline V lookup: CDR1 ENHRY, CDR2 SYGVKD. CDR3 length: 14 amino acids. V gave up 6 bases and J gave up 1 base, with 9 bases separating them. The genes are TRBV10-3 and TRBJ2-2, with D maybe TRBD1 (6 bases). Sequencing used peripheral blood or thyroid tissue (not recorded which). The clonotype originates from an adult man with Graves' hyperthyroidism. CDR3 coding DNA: TGTGCCATCAGGAACAGGGAGAACACCGGGGAGCTGTTTTTT. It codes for CAIRNRENTGELFF.